These T cell receptor beta chains were read from a single sample in a study of beta chain features in type 1 diabetes. Libraries were prepared by immunoSEQ multiplex PCR; TCRdb keeps only in-frame clonotypes and omits some of them. The table has a few hundred thousand clones, over 10% seen once. Input material: naive CD4+ T cells from blood. These receptors came from a woman between 18 and 29 years old with type 1 diabetes. CDR3s leave out the opening cysteine and the closing phenylalanine or tryptophan. Fields, in order: CDR3 protein, D gene, J gene, V gene. D genes are given only for firm matches.

CDR3 protein: ASSVTGDHEQY
D gene: TRBD1
J gene: TRBJ2-7
V gene: TRBV5-1

CDR3 protein: ASSLGQGPQETQY
D gene: .
J gene: TRBJ2-5
V gene: TRBV5-6

CDR3 protein: ASSLDQIYGYT
D gene: .
J gene: TRBJ1-2
V gene: TRBV7-2

CDR3 protein: ASSFKYGDRANSPLH
D gene: TRBD1
J gene: TRBJ1-6
V gene: TRBV5-4

CDR3 protein: ASSPTADAVGDTQY
D gene: .
J gene: TRBJ2-3
V gene: TRBV18

CDR3 protein: ASSTRLDTGLGNEQF
D gene: .
J gene: TRBJ2-1
V gene: TRBV9

CDR3 protein: ASSLRGQPLAKNIQY
D gene: TRBD1
J gene: TRBJ2-4
V gene: TRBV28

CDR3 protein: SVVFFRLASGETQY
D gene: TRBD2
J gene: TRBJ2-5
V gene: TRBV29-1

CDR3 protein: ASSHGAGTLEQY
D gene: .
J gene: .
V gene: TRBV14

CDR3 protein: ASSYGTGGEKLF
D gene: TRBD1
J gene: TRBJ1-4
V gene: TRBV6-6

CDR3 protein: AWSVAHGNTIY
D gene: .
J gene: TRBJ1-3
V gene: TRBV30

CDR3 protein: ASSLPGESNGYT
D gene: .
J gene: TRBJ1-2
V gene: TRBV7-9

CDR3 protein: ASRRGKEESYEQY
D gene: .
J gene: TRBJ2-7
V gene: TRBV6-5